This T cell receptor (beta chain) was documented in a study of STAT5B mutations in CD4+ large granular lymphocyte leukemia. Study results and caveats: 8/27 top patient clones versus 2/35 control clones were TRBV06-family. Without putative leukemic clones, patient CD4-sorted repertoires remained more clonal than healthy CD4+ repertoires. The CD4+ versus CD8+ T-LGLL clonality difference may reflect limited sample size.

Per the original methods: Lowest detectable productive clonotype frequency was 2.59 x 10-5. The assay was immunoSEQ multiplex PCR, and TCRdb's table has in-frame clones only and misses some. V and J calls and clone size are those listed in that table; D and trimming were worked out from the DNA. The table has 30,000 to 40,000 clones, less than 85% seen once. Per germline, CDR1 SGHRS and CDR2 YFSETQ. The CDR3 is 15 residues long. Trimming took 2 bases from V and 2 from J, leaving 11 bases between them. Remarks on this clone: Its matching antigen is unknown.

Sequenced: CD4+ T cells from blood buffy coats. The receptor's source is a human donor in good health. The chain has TRBV5-1 and TRBJ2-1; D might be TRBD1 or TRBD2, each matching 5 bases. This CDR3 is CASSLRGATYNEQFF. CDR3 DNA: TGCGCCAGCAGCTTAAGAGGGGCCACCTACAATGAGCAGTTCTTC.